Listed here are 17 T cell receptor beta chains from one sample, sequenced in a study of graft-versus-host responses after intestinal transplantation. Profiling relied on immunoSEQ multiplex PCR, and the TCRdb table lists in-frame clones only, not all of them. The sample yields about 25,000 clones, around 40% seen once. The sample consisted of alloreactive CD4+ T cells from a mixed lymphocyte reaction culture, taken before intestinal transplant. Noted subset: CFSE-low proliferating T cells sorted from approximately six-day pre-transplant mixed lymphocyte reaction (GvH or HvG direction). The receptor set was obtained from a human patient who received an intestinal transplant.

This rearrangement joins TRBV7-8 to TRBJ2-1; 10 bases line up with TRBD2. CDR3 length equals 14 residues. Germline V gives CDR1 SGHVS, CDR2 FQNEAQ. J was trimmed by 12 bases and V by 1 base; bases with no gene match: 6. The CDR3: CASSLVASGGTQFF. The CDR3 DNA reads TGTGCCAGCAGCTTAGTGGCTAGCGGGGGTACGCAGTTCTTC.

The chain uses TRBV4-2 and TRBJ2-3; TRBD2 matches at 7 bases. The J segment lost 3 bases and the V segment lost 5 bases, leaving 11 bases of the junction unmatched. The CDR3 is made up of 16 amino acids. Germline-derived CDR1 and CDR2 are LGHNA and YNFKEQ. The CDR3: CASSKKRGPTTDTQYF. The CDR3 bases are TGTGCCAGCAGCAAAAAGCGGGGCCCTACGACAGATACGCAGTATTTT.

V is TRBV18 and J is TRBJ1-6; D is possibly TRBD1 (6 bases). With 6 bases removed from V and 8 bases from J, the gap between germline ends came to 14 bases. The CDR3 is made up of 14 amino acids. Looked up from germline, CDR1 is KGHSH and CDR2 is LQKENI. The CDR3 protein is CASSLQGMDSPLHF. CDR3 sequence (DNA): TGTGCCAGCTCTCTACAGGGCATGGATTCACCCCTCCACTTT.

This clone was seen just once. DNA of the CDR3: TGCGCCAGCAGCTTGCTGAGCGGGAGTTACGAGCAGTACTTC. This sequence encodes CASSLLSGSYEQYF. The chain couples TRBV5-1 to TRBJ2-7, with TRBD2 matching over 8 bases. Per the germline V gene, CDR1 is SGHRS and CDR2 is YFSETQ. The J segment lost 4 bases and the V segment lost 1 base, leaving 4 bases of the junction unmatched. This CDR3 is 14 amino acids long.

V and J are TRBV4-1 and TRBJ1-2, with 12 bases that match TRBD1. CDR3 length equals 15 residues. Trimming removed 3 bases from V and 4 bases from J; junction bases left unmatched: 3. The germline V gene has CDR1 MGHRA and CDR2 YSYEKL. CDR3 bases: TGCGCCAGCAGCCAGGGACAGGGGGCGGTCTATGGCTACACCTTC. It specifies CASSQGQGAVYGYTF.

The sample holds a few counts of this clone. The rearrangement links TRBV6-5 to TRBJ2-5; no definite D call. CDR1 is MNHEY, CDR2 SVGAGI, per germline. The germline V and J ends were trimmed by 0 bases and 5 bases, with 10 bases remaining between them. This CDR3 region has 14 residues. Here the CDR3 DNA reads TGTGCCAGCAGTTACTCCGGAACGAGGGAGACCCAGTACTTC. It yields the protein CASSYSGTRETQYF.

The CDR3 protein is CASSLDVNSGTQYF. The CDR3 coding sequence is TGTGCCAGCAGCTTGGATGTGAACTCTGGGACCCAGTACTTC. V gene TRBV5-6 combines with J gene TRBJ2-5, with D hard to call. This CDR3 spans 14 amino acids. Germline lookup yields CDR1 SGHDT and CDR2 YYEEEE. V was clipped by 0 bases and J by 7 bases, with 13 bases between them. Together with reference TRBV5-6 and TRBJ2-5, the CDR3 gives the full variable domain: DAGVTQSPTHLIKTRGQQVTLRCSPKSGHDTVSWYQQALGQGPQFIFQYYEEEERQRGNFPDRFSGHQFPNYSSELNVNALLLGDSALYLCASSLDVNSGTQYFGPGTRLLVL.

This clone was seen just once. This chain uses TRBV21-1 with TRBJ2-2; the DNA was not compared with TRBD1, the D call given in the table. TRBV21-1 is a pseudogene locus. The CDR3 contains 15 residues. CDR3 protein: CTLFWDRGDAGELFF. The CDR3 DNA is TGTACCCTATTCTGGGACAGGGGTGATGCCGGGGAGCTGTTTTTT.

There are a few counts of this clone. The rearrangement links TRBV6-1 to TRBJ1-4; a possible D gene is TRBD1 (5 bases). This CDR3 contains 18 residues. V gave up 2 bases and J gave up 0 bases, with 16 bases separating them. Germline-derived CDR1 and CDR2 are MNHNS and SASEGT. CDR3 coding DNA: TGTGCCAGCAGTGAAAGGGGAGGACTACATTCAACTAATGAAAAACTGTTTTTT. Protein product: CASSERGGLHSTNEKLFF.

This clone was seen more than once but under ten times. V is TRBV20-1 and J is TRBJ1-3, with D possibly being TRBD1 (5 bases). In germline, CDR1 is DFQATT, CDR2 SNEGSKA (reference sequence). The V end was cut by 3 bases, the J end by 5 bases, with 5 bases between. The CDR3 covers 11 residues. The CDR3 nucleotides are TGCAGTGCTAGGGGGCGAAACACCATATATTTT. This translates into CSARGRNTIYF.

The table lists this clone with a count of one. The chain uses TRBV5-1 and TRBJ1-2; no reliable D call. The CDR3 is made up of 14 amino acids. The V gene lost 0 bases and the J gene lost 3 bases, with 9 bases spanning the gap. Per germline, CDR1 SGHRS and CDR2 YFSETQ. The CDR3: CASSLVRGYYGYTF. Written as DNA, the CDR3 is TGCGCCAGCAGCTTGGTTCGGGGTTACTATGGCTACACCTTC.

This clone appeared a few times. The rearrangement links TRBV5-6 to TRBJ1-2; the D gene is possibly TRBD1 (5 bases). The ends were cut back, 0 bases at V and 2 bases at J, with 5 bases in the middle. Germline V CDR1 and CDR2: SGHDT, YYEEEE. The CDR3 is 13 amino acids. CDR3 coding DNA: TGTGCCAGCAGCTTGGCAGGGAACTATGGCTACACCTTC. It specifies CASSLAGNYGYTF. Full variable domain (outside the CDR3, taken from reference TRBV5-6 and TRBJ1-2): DAGVTQSPTHLIKTRGQQVTLRCSPKSGHDTVSWYQQALGQGPQFIFQYYEEEERQRGNFPDRFSGHQFPNYSSELNVNALLLGDSALYLCASSLAGNYGYTFGSGTRLTVV.

This clone was counted a few times. The gene calls are TRBV7-8 and TRBJ1-1; no clear D gene. V lost 4 bases and J lost 4, with 13 bases in between. The CDR3 length is 14 residues. The germline V gene has CDR1 SGHVS and CDR2 FQNEAQ. CDR3 nucleotide sequence: TGTGCCAGCAGCTCGCAGGTTACCCTCACTGAAGCTTTCTTT. Its translation is CASSSQVTLTEAFF.

The chain uses TRBV5-1 and TRBJ2-7; TRBD1 aligns across 9 bases. Germline V gene sequence: CDR1 SGHRS, CDR2 YFSETQ. V was clipped by 0 bases and J by 5 bases; unmatched bases: 0. The CDR3 is 13 residues long. CDR3 amino acids: CASSLGTGDEQYF. Written as DNA, the CDR3 is TGCGCCAGCAGCTTGGGGACAGGGGACGAGCAGTACTTC.

This clone was observed a handful of times. The chain combines TRBV7-2 with TRBJ1-1; D gene ambiguous. Germline V CDR1 and CDR2: SGHTA, FQGNSA. V was trimmed by 0 bases and J by 5 bases, leaving 10 bases between them. This CDR3 has 14 amino acids. Written as DNA, the CDR3 is TGTGCCAGCAGCTTAGCGAGGACGGGGACTGAAGCTTTCTTT. Its translation: CASSLARTGTEAFF.

By proportion, this clone is medium-sized (0.01 to 0.1%). This chain uses TRBV7-3 with TRBJ1-1, with TRBD1 as a possible D gene (6 bases). The CDR3 runs 15 residues. V shed 8 bases and J shed 4 bases, with 20 bases lying between them. The germline CDR1 and CDR2 sequences are SGHTA and FQGTGA. This CDR3 reads CASVRIRGASTEAFF. The DNA of the CDR3 is TGTGCCAGCGTCAGGATCAGGGGAGCAAGCACTGAAGCTTTCTTT.

V usage is TRBV28 and J usage is TRBJ1-5; maybe TRBD1 (6 bases). Trimming stripped 7 bases from V and 7 bases from J, with 14 bases between. This CDR3 has 13 amino acids. Germline-derived CDR1 and CDR2 are MDHEN and SYDVKM. CDR3 coding DNA: TGTGCCAGCACCGGACAGTATGCACAGCCCCAGCATTTT. Amino acid sequence: CASTGQYAQPQHF.